The clone carrying this T cell receptor (beta chain) was detected ten times or more. Its antigen remains unidentified. TCRdb used MiXCR to reprocess the RT-PCR reads, holding one entry per CDR3 protein. The repertoire holds 490,000 or so distinct CDR3 sequences, roughly 8.2% seen once, with 10% to 15% in the top ten. The sample belongs to a study of response to subunit inactivated influenza vaccine. In germline, CDR1 is LGHNA, CDR2 YSLEER. The trim removed 4 bases at V and 3 bases at J, leaving 6 bases unmatched. This CDR3 comprises 16 residues. Findings and limits, study-wide: The authors suggested that every seasonal influenza vaccination recruits few new T cells.

Sequenced here: PBMCs from blood, sampled around 25 months after vaccination. The chain has TRBV4-3 and TRBJ2-1; 10 positions agree with TRBD2. The sequence was collected from a man aged 50-75 years who received an inactivated influenza vaccine. CDR3 sequence: CASSPLSGRDYNEQFF. The CDR3 coding sequence is TGCGCCAGCAGCCCATTAAGCGGGAGGGACTACAATGAGCAGTTCTTC.